The following is a TCR beta chain sequence with its context. Its cognate antigen is unknown. Other DNA variants within this sample encode the same CDR3. Treatment meaning: oral pan-JAK inhibitor, 5-10 mg twice daily. As the sequencing template, cDNA was produced by extracting RNA and reverse transcribing it. TCRdb keeps only in-frame clones here, not all; method: immunoSEQ multiplex PCR. The sample lists 150,000 to 200,000 clones, 50% to 75% seen once, with 16% in the top ten. The V gene lost 6 bases and the J gene lost 4 bases, with 6 bases spanning the gap. Germline CDR1 is SQVTM and CDR2 is ANQGSEA. This CDR3 region has 10 residues. This sample was taken from a study of CD8+ T cells in alopecia areata. Study findings and constraints: Relative to mice, TCR sharing across patients was less clear, a difference possibly HLA-related.

The receptor was isolated from a human donor with alopecia areata. The gene calls are TRBV29-1 and TRBJ2-5; D unresolved. Source: CD4+ T cells sorted from blood, taken between weeks 55 and 65, from a patient treated with tofacitinib. The DNA for the CDR3 is TGCAGCGTAGGAAGAGAGACCCAGTACTTC. Translating gives CSVGRETQYF. The entire variable domain, with the rest obtained from reference TRBV29-1 and TRBJ2-5, is as follows: SAVISQKPSRDICQRGTSLTIQCQVDSQVTMMFWYRQQPGQSLTLIATANQGSEATYESGFVIDKFPISRPNLTFSTLTVSNMSPEDSSIYLCSVGRETQYFGPGTRLLVL.